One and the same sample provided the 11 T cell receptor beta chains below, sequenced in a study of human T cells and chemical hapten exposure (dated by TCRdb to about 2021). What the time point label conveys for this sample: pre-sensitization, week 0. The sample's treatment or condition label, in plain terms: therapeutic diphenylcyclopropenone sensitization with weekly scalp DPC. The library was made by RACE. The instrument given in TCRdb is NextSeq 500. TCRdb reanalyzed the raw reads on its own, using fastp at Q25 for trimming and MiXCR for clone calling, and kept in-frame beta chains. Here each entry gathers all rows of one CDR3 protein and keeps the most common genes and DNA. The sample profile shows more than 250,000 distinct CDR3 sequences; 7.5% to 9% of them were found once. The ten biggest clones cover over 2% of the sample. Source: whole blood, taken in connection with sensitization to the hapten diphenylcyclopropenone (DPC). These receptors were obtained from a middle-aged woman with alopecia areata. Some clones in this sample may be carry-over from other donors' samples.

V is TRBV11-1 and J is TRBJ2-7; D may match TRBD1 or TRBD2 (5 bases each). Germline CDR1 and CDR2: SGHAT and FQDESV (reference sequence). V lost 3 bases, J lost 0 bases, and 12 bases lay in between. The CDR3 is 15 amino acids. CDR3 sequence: CASSFGTVSSYEQYF. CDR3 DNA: TGTGCCAGCAGCTTTGGGACGGTGAGCTCCTACGAGCAGTACTTC. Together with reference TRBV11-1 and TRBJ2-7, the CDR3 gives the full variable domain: EAEVAQSPRYKITEKSQAVAFWCDPISGHATLYWYRQILGQGPELLVQFQDESVVDDSQLPKDRFSAERLKGVDSTLKIQPAELGDSAMYLCASSFGTVSSYEQYFGPGTRLTVT.

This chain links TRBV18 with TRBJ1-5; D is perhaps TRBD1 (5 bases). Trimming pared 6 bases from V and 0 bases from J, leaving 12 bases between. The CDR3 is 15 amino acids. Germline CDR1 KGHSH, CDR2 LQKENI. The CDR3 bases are TGTGCCAGCTCGCTGACAGCTTATAGCAATCAGCCCCAGCATTTT. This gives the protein CASSLTAYSNQPQHF.

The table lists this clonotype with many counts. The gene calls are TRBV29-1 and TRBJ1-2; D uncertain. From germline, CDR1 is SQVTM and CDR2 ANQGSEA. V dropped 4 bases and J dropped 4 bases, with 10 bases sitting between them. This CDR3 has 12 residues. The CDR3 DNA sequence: TGCAGCGTTGGAACCGGTGGCTATGGCTACACCTTC. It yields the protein CSVGTGGYGYTF.

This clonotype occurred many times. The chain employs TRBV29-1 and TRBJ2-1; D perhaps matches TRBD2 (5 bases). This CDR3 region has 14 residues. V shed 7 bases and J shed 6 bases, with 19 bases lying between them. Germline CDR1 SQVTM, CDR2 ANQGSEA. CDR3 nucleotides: TGCAGCGGCGAGATCGGGATACGGCGCAATGAGCAGTTCTTC. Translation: CSGEIGIRRNEQFF.

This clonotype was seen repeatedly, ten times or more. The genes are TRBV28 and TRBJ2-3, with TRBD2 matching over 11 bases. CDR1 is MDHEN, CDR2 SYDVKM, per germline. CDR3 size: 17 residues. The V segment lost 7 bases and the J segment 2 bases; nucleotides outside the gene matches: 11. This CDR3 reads CASTTPLGLADTDTQYF. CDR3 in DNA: TGTGCCAGCACTACTCCCCTGGGACTAGCGGACACAGATACGCAGTATTTT.

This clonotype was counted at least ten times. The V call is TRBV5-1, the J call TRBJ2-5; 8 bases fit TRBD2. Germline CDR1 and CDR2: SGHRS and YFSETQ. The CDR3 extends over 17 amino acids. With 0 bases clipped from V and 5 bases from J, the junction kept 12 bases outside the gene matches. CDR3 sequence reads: CASSLASGRTRGETQYF. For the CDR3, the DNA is TGCGCCAGCAGCTTGGCCAGCGGGAGAACCCGGGGGGAGACCCAGTACTTC.

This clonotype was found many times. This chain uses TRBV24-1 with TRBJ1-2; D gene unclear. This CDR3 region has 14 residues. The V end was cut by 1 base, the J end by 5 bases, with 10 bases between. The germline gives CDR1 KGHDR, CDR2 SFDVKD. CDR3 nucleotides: TGTGCCACCAGTGATTTCGACAAGGTTTATGGCTACACCTTC. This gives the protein CATSDFDKVYGYTF.

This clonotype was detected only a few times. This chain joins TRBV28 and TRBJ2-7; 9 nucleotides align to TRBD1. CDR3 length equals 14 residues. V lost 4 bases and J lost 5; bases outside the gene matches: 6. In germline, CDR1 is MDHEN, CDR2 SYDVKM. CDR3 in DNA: TGTGCCAGCAGTTCGGGACAGGGACCCAACGAGCAGTACTTC. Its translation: CASSSGQGPNEQYF.

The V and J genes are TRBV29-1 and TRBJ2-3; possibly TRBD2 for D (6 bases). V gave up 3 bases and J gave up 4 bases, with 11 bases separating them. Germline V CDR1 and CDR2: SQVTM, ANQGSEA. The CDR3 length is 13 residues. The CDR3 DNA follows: TGCAGCGTTGATTGGGGGGTTGCAGATACGCAGTATTTT. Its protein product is CSVDWGVADTQYF.

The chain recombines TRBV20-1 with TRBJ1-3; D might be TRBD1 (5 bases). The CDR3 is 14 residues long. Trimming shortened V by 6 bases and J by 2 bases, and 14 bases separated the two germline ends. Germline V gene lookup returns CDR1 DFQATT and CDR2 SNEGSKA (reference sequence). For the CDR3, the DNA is TGCAGTGCCCGTCCCAGGGTAACTGGAAACACCATATATTTT. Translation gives CSARPRVTGNTIYF.

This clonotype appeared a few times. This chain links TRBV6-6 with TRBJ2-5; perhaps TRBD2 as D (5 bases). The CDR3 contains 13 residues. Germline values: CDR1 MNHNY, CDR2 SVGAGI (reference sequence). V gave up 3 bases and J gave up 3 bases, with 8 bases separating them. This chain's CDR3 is CASSYLAEETQYF. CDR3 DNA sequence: TGTGCCAGCAGTTATCTAGCCGAAGAGACCCAGTACTTC.